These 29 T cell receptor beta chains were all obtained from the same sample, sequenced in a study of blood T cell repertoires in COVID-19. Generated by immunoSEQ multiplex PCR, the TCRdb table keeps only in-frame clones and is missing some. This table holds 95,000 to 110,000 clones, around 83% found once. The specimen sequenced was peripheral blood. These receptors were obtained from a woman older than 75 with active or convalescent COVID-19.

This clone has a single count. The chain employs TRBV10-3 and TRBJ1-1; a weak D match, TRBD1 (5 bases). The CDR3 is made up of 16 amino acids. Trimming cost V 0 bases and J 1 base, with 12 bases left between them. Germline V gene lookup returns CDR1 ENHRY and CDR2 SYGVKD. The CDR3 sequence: CAISESRRGQNTEAFF. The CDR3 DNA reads TGTGCCATCAGTGAGTCGAGGCGGGGCCAGAACACTGAAGCTTTCTTT.

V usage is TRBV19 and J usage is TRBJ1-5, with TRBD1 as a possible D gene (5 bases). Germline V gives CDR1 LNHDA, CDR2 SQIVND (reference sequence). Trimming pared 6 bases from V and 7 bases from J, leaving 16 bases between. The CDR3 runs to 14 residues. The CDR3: CASRTDMYGQPQHF. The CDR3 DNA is TGTGCCAGTAGGACGGACATGTATGGCCAGCCCCAGCATTTT.

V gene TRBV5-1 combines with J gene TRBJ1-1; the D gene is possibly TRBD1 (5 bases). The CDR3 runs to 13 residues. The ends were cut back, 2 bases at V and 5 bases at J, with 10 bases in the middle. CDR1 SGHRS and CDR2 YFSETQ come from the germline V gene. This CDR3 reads CASSFQGGTEAFF. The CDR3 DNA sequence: TGCGCCAGCAGCTTTCAGGGTGGTACTGAAGCTTTCTTT.

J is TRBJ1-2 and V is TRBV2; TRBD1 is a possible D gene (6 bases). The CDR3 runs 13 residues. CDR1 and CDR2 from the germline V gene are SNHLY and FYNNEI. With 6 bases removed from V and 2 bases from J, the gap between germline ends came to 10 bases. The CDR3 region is CASRYGQNYGYTF. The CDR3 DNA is TGTGCCAGCAGGTATGGACAGAACTATGGCTACACCTTC.

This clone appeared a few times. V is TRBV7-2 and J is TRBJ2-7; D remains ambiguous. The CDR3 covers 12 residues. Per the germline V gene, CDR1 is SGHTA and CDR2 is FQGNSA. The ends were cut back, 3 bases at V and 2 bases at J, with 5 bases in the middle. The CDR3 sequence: CASSFLPYEQYF. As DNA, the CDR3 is TGTGCCAGCAGCTTCCTTCCCTACGAGCAGTACTTC.

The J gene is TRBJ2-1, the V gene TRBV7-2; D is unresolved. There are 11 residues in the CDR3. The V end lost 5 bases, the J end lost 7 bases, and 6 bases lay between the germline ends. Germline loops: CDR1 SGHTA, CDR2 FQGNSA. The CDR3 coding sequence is TGTGCCAGCAGCCGCGTTAATGAGCAGTTCTTC. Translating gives CASSRVNEQFF.

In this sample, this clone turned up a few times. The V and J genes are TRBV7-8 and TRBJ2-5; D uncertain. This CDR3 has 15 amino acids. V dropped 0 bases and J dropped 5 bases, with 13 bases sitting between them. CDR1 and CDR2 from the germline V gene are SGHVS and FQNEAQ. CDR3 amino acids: CASSLAPSSVETQYF. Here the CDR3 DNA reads TGTGCCAGCAGCTTAGCGCCGTCTAGTGTTGAGACCCAGTACTTC.

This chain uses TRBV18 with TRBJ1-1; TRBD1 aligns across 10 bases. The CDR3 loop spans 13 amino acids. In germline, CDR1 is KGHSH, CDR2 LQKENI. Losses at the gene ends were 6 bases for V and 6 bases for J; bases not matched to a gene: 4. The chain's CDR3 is CASSRDRGPEAFF. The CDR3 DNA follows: TGTGCCAGCTCCCGGGACAGGGGTCCTGAAGCTTTCTTT.

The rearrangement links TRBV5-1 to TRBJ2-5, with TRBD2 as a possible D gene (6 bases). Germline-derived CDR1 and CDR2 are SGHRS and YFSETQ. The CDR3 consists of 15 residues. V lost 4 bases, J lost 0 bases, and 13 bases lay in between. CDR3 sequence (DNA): TGCGCCAGCAGCCCTCTCGTAGCGGACCAAGAGACCCAGTACTTC. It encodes CASSPLVADQETQYF.

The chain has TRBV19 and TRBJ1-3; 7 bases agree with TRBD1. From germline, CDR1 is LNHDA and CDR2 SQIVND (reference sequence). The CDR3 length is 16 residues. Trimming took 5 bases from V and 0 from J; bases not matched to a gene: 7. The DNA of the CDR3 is TGTGCCAGTAGTCCCCACGGGACAGTCTCTGGAAACACCATATATTTT. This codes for CASSPHGTVSGNTIYF.

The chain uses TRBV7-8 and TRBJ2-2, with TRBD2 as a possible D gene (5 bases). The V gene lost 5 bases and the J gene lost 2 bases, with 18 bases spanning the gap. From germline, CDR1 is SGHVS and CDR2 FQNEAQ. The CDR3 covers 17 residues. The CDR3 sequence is CASSGAAGQVNTGELFF. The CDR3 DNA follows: TGTGCCAGCAGCGGCGCGGCGGGCCAGGTTAACACCGGGGAGCTGTTTTTT.

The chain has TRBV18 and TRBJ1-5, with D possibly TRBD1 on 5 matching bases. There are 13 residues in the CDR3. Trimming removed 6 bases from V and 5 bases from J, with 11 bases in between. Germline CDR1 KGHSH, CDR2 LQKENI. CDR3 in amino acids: CASSPREDQPQHF. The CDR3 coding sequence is TGTGCCAGCTCTCCCAGGGAGGATCAGCCCCAGCATTTT.

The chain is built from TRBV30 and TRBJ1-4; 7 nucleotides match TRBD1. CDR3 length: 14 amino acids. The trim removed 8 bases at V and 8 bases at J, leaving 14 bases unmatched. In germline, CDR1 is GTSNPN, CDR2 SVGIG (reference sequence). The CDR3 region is CAGYLGTAREKLFF. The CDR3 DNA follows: TGTGCCGGATACCTCGGGACAGCTCGAGAAAAACTGTTTTTT.

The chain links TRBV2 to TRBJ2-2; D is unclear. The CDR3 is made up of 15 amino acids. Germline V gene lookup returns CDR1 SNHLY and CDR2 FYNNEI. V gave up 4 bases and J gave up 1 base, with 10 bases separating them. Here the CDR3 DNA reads TGTGCCAGCAGTGTGAACTCCTTGAACACCGGGGAGCTGTTTTTT. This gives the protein CASSVNSLNTGELFF.

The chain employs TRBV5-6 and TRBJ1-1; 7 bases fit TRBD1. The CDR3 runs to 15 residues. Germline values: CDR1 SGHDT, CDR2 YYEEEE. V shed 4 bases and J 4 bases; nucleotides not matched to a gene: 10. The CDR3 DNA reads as TGTGCCAGCAGCCTGGTGGCGGCAGGGGGCACTGAAGCTTTCTTT. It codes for CASSLVAAGGTEAFF.

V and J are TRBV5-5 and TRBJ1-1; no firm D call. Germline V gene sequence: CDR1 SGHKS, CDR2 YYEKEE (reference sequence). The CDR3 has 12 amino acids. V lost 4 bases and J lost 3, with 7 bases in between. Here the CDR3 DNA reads TGTGCCAGCAGCAATCAATACACTGAAGCTTTCTTT. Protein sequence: CASSNQYTEAFF. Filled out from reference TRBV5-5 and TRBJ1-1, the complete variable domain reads DAGVTQSPTHLIKTRGQQVTLRCSPISGHKSVSWYQQVLGQGPQFIFQYYEKEERGRGNFPDRFSARQFPNYSSELNVNALLLGDSALYLCASSNQYTEAFFGQGTRLTVV.

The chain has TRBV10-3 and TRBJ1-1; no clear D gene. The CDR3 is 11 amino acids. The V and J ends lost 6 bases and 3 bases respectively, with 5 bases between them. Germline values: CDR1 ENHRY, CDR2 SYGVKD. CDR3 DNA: TGTGCCATCAGGAGGGACACTGAAGCTTTCTTT. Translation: CAIRRDTEAFF.

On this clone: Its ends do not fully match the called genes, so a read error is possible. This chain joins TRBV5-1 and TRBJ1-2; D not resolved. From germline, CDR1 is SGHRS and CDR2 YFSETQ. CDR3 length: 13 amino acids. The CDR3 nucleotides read TGCGCCAGCAGCTTCCGTAGTGACTATGACTACACCTTC. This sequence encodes CASSFRSDYDYTF.

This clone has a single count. DNA for the CDR3: TGTGCCTGGAGTGTACAGGAGAACACTGAAGCTTTCTTT. It is translated as CAWSVQENTEAFF. The rearrangement joins TRBV30 to TRBJ1-1, with a weak D call TRBD1 (5 bases). Germline lookup yields CDR1 GTSNPN and CDR2 SVGIG (reference sequence). The CDR3 runs to 13 residues. Trimming shortened V by 0 bases and J by 1 base, and 6 bases separated the two germline ends.

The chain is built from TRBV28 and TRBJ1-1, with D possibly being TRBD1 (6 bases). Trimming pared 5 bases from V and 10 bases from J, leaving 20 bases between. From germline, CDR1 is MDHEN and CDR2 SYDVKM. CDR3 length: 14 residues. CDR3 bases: TGTGCCAGCAGTCCCCGACAGGTTAGAGGAGCAGCTTTCTTT. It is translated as CASSPRQVRGAAFF.

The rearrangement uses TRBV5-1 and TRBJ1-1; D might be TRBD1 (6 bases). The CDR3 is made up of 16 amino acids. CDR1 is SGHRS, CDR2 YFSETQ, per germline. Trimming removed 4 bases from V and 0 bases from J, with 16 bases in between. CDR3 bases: TGCGCCAGCAGCCTTCAGGGGACGGATTTGAACACTGAAGCTTTCTTT. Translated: CASSLQGTDLNTEAFF.

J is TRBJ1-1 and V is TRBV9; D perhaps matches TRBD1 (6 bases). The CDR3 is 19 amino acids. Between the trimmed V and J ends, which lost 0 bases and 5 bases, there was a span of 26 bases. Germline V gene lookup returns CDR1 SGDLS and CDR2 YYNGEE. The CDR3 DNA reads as TGTGCCAGCAGCGTAGCCTCGGGGGGCACCCTAAGAGCTGGGACTGAAGCTTTCTTT. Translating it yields CASSVASGGTLRAGTEAFF.

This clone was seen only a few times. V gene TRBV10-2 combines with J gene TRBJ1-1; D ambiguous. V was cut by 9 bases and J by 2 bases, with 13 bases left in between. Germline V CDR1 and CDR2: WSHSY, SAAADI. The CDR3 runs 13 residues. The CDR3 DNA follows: TGCGCCAGTAGCCTGGATCCAAACACTGAAGCTTTCTTT. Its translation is CASSLDPNTEAFF.

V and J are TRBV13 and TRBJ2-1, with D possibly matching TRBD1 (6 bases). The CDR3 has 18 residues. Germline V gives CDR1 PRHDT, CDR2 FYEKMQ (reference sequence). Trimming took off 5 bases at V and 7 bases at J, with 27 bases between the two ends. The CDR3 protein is CASSPIFIDAQGRNEQFF. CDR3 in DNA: TGTGCCAGCAGCCCAATTTTTATTGATGCCCAGGGGCGGAATGAGCAGTTCTTC.

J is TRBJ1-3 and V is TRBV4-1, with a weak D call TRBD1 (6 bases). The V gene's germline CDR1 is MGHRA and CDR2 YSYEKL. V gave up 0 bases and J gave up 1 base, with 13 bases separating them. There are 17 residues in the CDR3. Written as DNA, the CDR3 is TGCGCCAGCAGCCAAGAAGTGCCGCAGGGGTCTGGAAACACCATATATTTT. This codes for CASSQEVPQGSGNTIYF.

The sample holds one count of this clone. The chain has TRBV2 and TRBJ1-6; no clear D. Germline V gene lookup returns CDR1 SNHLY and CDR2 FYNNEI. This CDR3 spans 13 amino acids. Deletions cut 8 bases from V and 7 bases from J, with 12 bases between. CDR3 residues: CASGGYVNSPLHF. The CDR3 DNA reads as TGTGCCAGCGGAGGGTACGTGAATTCACCCCTCCACTTT.

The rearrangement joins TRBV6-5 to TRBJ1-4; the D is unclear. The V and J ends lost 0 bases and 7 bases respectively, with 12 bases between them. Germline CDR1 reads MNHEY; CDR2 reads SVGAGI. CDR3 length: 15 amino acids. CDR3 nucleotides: TGTGCCAGCAGTTACTCGATTTGGCAGCGTGAAAAACTGTTTTTT. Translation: CASSYSIWQREKLFF.

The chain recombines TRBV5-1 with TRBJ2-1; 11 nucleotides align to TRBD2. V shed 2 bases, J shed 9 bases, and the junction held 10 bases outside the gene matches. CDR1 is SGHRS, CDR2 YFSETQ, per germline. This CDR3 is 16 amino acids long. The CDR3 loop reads CASSFSTSGTSTEQFF. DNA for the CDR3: TGCGCCAGCAGCTTTTCGACTAGCGGGACGAGCACTGAGCAGTTCTTC.

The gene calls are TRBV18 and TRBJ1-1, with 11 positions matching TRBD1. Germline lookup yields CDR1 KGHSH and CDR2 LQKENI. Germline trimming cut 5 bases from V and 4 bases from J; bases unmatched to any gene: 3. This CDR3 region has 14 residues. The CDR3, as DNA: TGTGCCAGCTCATCGGGACAGGGGGTCACTGAAGCTTTCTTT. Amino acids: CASSSGQGVTEAFF.